Reported below is one TCR beta chain. This specimen belongs to a study of T cell responses to AZD1222 COVID-19 vaccine. The CDR3 consists of 13 residues. The V gene lost 3 bases and the J gene lost 6 bases, with 12 bases spanning the gap. Germline V CDR1 and CDR2: SGHNT, YENEEA. Repertoires were generated with immunoSEQ multiplex PCR, while TCRdb's copy carries only in-frame clones and drops some. Of 110,000 to 150,000 clones in the sample, 70% to 90% were seen once. The receptor's source is an adult in good health. J is TRBJ2-7 and V is TRBV11-3, with a possible D match to TRBD1 (6 bases). Here the sequenced sample was peripheral blood, taken on day 0 of AZD1222 vaccination. As DNA, the CDR3 is TGTGCCAGCAGCTTGGGCACCAGGGGCGAGCAGTACTTC. It encodes CASSLGTRGEQYF.